The 31 T cell receptor beta chains reported below all come from one sample, sequenced in a study of blood T cell repertoires in COVID-19. Sequenced by immunoSEQ multiplex PCR; TCRdb stores in-frame clones only, minus some. The sample consists of just under 300,000 clones, around nine tenths of them appearing once. The specimen was peripheral blood. The source of these receptors is a man aged 65 to 79 with acute or convalescent COVID-19.

CDR3 sequence (DNA): TGTGCCAGCAGCCTACTTAGCAATCAGCCCCAGCATTTT. It yields the protein CASSLLSNQPQHF. This chain uses TRBV2 with TRBJ1-5; D gene ambiguous. The germline V and J ends were trimmed by 6 bases and 0 bases, with 6 bases remaining between them. CDR3 length: 13 residues. The germline V gene has CDR1 SNHLY and CDR2 FYNNEI.

The chain is built from TRBV4-3 and TRBJ1-6, with TRBD1 matching 7 bases. The CDR3 has 16 amino acids. Germline-derived CDR1 and CDR2 are LGHNA and YSLEER. Trimming removed 3 bases from V and 2 bases from J; junction bases left unmatched: 4. Here the CDR3 DNA reads TGCGCCAGCAGCCACGACAGGGAACCCTATAATTCACCCCTCCACTTT. This gives the protein CASSHDREPYNSPLHF.

V gene TRBV10-1 combines with J gene TRBJ2-3; the match to TRBD1 covers 7 bases. CDR3 length: 12 amino acids. J was trimmed by 12 bases and V by 3 bases; bases with no gene match: 6. Germline lookup yields CDR1 WNHNN and CDR2 SYGVQD (reference sequence). CDR3 in amino acids: CASSDNYRGQYF. CDR3 DNA: TGCGCCAGCAGTGACAATTACAGGGGCCAGTATTTT.

The rearrangement links TRBV5-4 to TRBJ2-2; D not resolved. The CDR3 covers 13 residues. Germline assignment: CDR1 SGHNT and CDR2 YYREEE (reference sequence). Trimming shortened V by 6 bases and J by 2 bases, and 8 bases separated the two germline ends. CDR3 bases: TGTGCCAGCACCCTTCCTAACACCGGGGAGCTGTTTTTT. Residues: CASTLPNTGELFF.

This sequence joins TRBV7-7 and TRBJ2-7, with TRBD1 identical over 7 bases. Trimming at V came to 5 bases and at J to 1 base, leaving 8 bases not matched to a gene. There are 15 residues in the CDR3. Germline lookup yields CDR1 SSHAT and CDR2 FNYEAQ (reference sequence). CDR3 DNA sequence: TGTGCCAGCAGCCCCCACCCGGGACAGTCCTACGAGCAGTACTTC. Amino acid sequence: CASSPHPGQSYEQYF.

This clone was counted a few times. The DNA of the CDR3 is TGTGCCAGCAGCCAAGTAGGGGTCCAAGAGACCCAGTACTTC. Translation: CASSQVGVQETQYF. The V and J genes are TRBV4-2 and TRBJ2-5, with a possible D match to TRBD1 (5 bases). This CDR3 has 14 residues. Looked up from germline, CDR1 is LGHNA and CDR2 is YNFKEQ. V lost 1 base and J 1 base, leaving 7 bases between the germline ends.

The rearrangement joins TRBV3-1 (or the pseudogene TRBV3-2) to TRBJ2-1; D unresolved. V gave up 0 bases and J gave up 4 bases, with 10 bases separating them. Germline assignment: CDR1 LGHDT and CDR2 YNNKEL (reference sequence). The CDR3 is 15 amino acids. The CDR3 DNA is TGTGCCAGCAGCCAAGATTCAATGAGATACAATGAGCAGTTCTTC. Its protein is CASSQDSMRYNEQFF.

V gene TRBV27 combines with J gene TRBJ1-2; 10 bases are a match to TRBD1. Germline CDR1 is MNHEY and CDR2 is SMNVEV (reference sequence). V lost 4 bases and J lost 7; bases outside the gene matches: 12. The CDR3 has 16 amino acids. CDR3 residues: CASSYLGGQGIRGYTF. The CDR3, as DNA: TGTGCCAGCAGTTACCTAGGGGGACAGGGGATACGTGGCTACACCTTC.

The chain is built from TRBV7-8 and TRBJ2-1, with unresolved D. This CDR3 contains 14 residues. V lost 1 base and J 4 bases, leaving 8 bases between the germline ends. The V gene's germline CDR1 is SGHVS and CDR2 FQNEAQ. CDR3 DNA sequence: TGTGCCAGCAGCTTAGACGGAGAGTACAATGAGCAGTTCTTC. Its protein product is CASSLDGEYNEQFF.

The chain has TRBV10-3 and TRBJ2-7, with 8 bases matching TRBD1. There are 14 residues in the CDR3. The germline V gene encodes CDR1 ENHRY and CDR2 SYGVKD. The ends lost 6 bases at V and 5 bases at J; junction bases unmatched: 9. This CDR3 reads CAISPGTGQHEQYF. CDR3 nucleotide sequence: TGTGCCATCAGCCCCGGGACAGGTCAACACGAGCAGTACTTC.

The chain links TRBV5-4 to TRBJ1-6; 9 bases are a match to TRBD1. CDR3 length: 14 residues. Germline CDR1 reads SGHNT; CDR2 reads YYREEE (reference sequence). V trimming: 5 bases; J trimming: 7 bases; junction bases outside the gene matches: 4. The CDR3 nucleotides read TGTGCCAGCAGTTGGACAGGGGCAAATTCACCCCTCCACTTT. It encodes CASSWTGANSPLHF.

The rearrangement uses TRBV6-5 and TRBJ1-4; 7 nucleotides match TRBD1. With 6 bases clipped from V and 7 bases from J, the junction kept 11 bases outside the gene matches. CDR1 and CDR2 (germline): MNHEY, SVGAGI. CDR3 length: 15 residues. CDR3 coding DNA: TGTGCCAGCAGCCTCTCAGGGGGTTCATTTGAAAAACTGTTTTTT. It yields the protein CASSLSGGSFEKLFF.

The chain uses TRBV7-2 and TRBJ2-3; 8 bases line up with TRBD2. The germline V gene encodes CDR1 SGHTA and CDR2 FQGNSA. V shed 4 bases, J shed 3 bases, and the junction held 9 bases outside the gene matches. The CDR3 is made up of 16 amino acids. CDR3 region: CASSWTGGLRTDTQYF. DNA of the CDR3: TGTGCCAGCAGCTGGACGGGGGGGCTAAGGACAGATACGCAGTATTTT.

This rearrangement joins TRBV5-6 to TRBJ1-1; D unresolved. V dropped 0 bases and J dropped 6 bases, with 9 bases sitting between them. The CDR3 consists of 13 residues. Looked up from germline, CDR1 is SGHDT and CDR2 is YYEEEE. CDR3 sequence reads: CASSLGFVAEAFF. In nucleotides, the CDR3 is TGTGCCAGCAGCTTGGGGTTCGTAGCTGAAGCTTTCTTT.

The chain has TRBV5-1 and TRBJ2-5, with TRBD1 matching 7 bases. J lost 1 base, V lost 4 bases, and 7 bases had no gene match. The CDR3 length is 15 residues. Germline lookup yields CDR1 SGHRS and CDR2 YFSETQ. CDR3 in DNA: TGCGCCAGCAGCCCAACAGGGGATCTCCAAGAGACCCAGTACTTC. This sequence encodes CASSPTGDLQETQYF.

This chain joins TRBV5-8 and TRBJ1-2, with 7 positions matching TRBD1. The ends lost 3 bases at V and 5 bases at J; junction bases unmatched: 10. This CDR3 has 15 amino acids. Per germline, CDR1 SGHTS and CDR2 YDEGEE. The CDR3, as DNA: TGTGCCAGCAGCTCGCGAGGGGGCAGAGGGTATGGCTACACCTTC. Encoded protein: CASSSRGGRGYGYTF. Variable domain in full (rest from reference TRBV5-8 and TRBJ1-2): EAGVTQSPTHLIKTRGQQATLRCSPISGHTSVYWYQQALGLGLQFLLWYDEGEERNRGNFPPRFSGRQFPNYSSELNVNALELEDSALYLCASSSRGGRGYGYTFGSGTRLTVV.

The chain is built from TRBV2 and TRBJ1-5; D is unclear. The germline CDR1 and CDR2 sequences are SNHLY and FYNNEI. The CDR3 spans 15 residues. Trimming shortened V by 6 bases and J by 3 bases, and 15 bases separated the two germline ends. DNA of the CDR3: TGTGCCAGCAGGACCCTTGGAGGTAACAATCAGCCCCAGCATTTT. Translated: CASRTLGGNNQPQHF.

The chain uses TRBV3-1 (or the pseudogene TRBV3-2) and TRBJ2-7, with a tentative D call TRBD1 (6 bases). V lost 0 bases, J lost 3 bases, and 21 bases lay in between. The germline CDR1 and CDR2 sequences are LGHDT and YNNKEL (reference sequence). CDR3 length: 18 amino acids. The CDR3 sequence is CASSQEKSPGHRIYEQYF. The CDR3 DNA follows: TGTGCCAGCAGCCAAGAGAAGTCCCCGGGACACAGAATCTACGAGCAGTACTTC.

This chain links TRBV7-9 with TRBJ2-2, with 7 nucleotides matching TRBD1. V lost 5 bases and J lost 6; bases outside the gene matches: 6. Looked up from germline, CDR1 is SEHNR and CDR2 is FQNEAQ (reference sequence). The CDR3 has 14 amino acids. For the CDR3, the DNA is TGTGCCAGCAGCCTAGACAGGGTTGCCGGGGAGCTGTTTTTT. Translating gives CASSLDRVAGELFF.

The V gene is TRBV5-6, the J gene TRBJ2-3; D is perhaps TRBD1 (6 bases). CDR1 is SGHDT, CDR2 YYEEEE, per germline. The V end lost 4 bases, the J end lost 2 bases, and 14 bases lay between the germline ends. The CDR3 runs 15 residues. CDR3 amino acids: CASSTRGHHTDTQYF. The CDR3 region has the DNA TGTGCCAGCAGCACTAGGGGACACCACACAGATACGCAGTATTTT. The variable domain in full, with the rest retrieved from reference TRBV5-6 and TRBJ2-3, is DAGVTQSPTHLIKTRGQQVTLRCSPKSGHDTVSWYQQALGQGPQFIFQYYEEEERQRGNFPDRFSGHQFPNYSSELNVNALLLGDSALYLCASSTRGHHTDTQYFGPGTRLTVL.

This chain links TRBV3-1 (or the pseudogene TRBV3-2) with TRBJ2-5; weak D call: TRBD2 (5 bases). Trimming removed 3 bases from V and 1 base from J, with 15 bases in between. Per the germline V gene, CDR1 is LGHDT and CDR2 is YNNKEL (reference sequence). The CDR3 loop spans 16 amino acids. CDR3 sequence reads: CASSQPDIAFQETQYF. CDR3 coding DNA: TGTGCCAGCAGCCAGCCCGACATAGCGTTCCAAGAGACCCAGTACTTC.

V is TRBV3-1 (or the pseudogene TRBV3-2) and J is TRBJ2-5; D perhaps matches TRBD1 (5 bases). The CDR3 length is 14 residues. Germline CDR1 LGHDT, CDR2 YNNKEL (reference sequence). Between the trimmed V and J ends, which lost 0 bases and 10 bases, there was a span of 15 bases. CDR3 in DNA: TGTGCCAGCAGCCAAGATCAGGGTAGCCGAGGCCAGTACTTC. Residues: CASSQDQGSRGQYF.

This clone showed up just once. This chain joins TRBV30 and TRBJ1-6, with D hard to call. V was shortened by 5 bases and J by 5 bases, with 10 bases between the two germline ends. The CDR3 totals 13 residues. Per germline, CDR1 GTSNPN and CDR2 SVGIG (reference sequence). The CDR3 nucleotides read TGTGCCTGGGGGAATAGTAATAATTCACCCCTCCACTTT. Translating gives CAWGNSNNSPLHF.

This clone showed up just a few times. V and J are TRBV4-2 and TRBJ2-1, with 9 bases fitting TRBD2. This CDR3 is built from 15 residues. V gave up 4 bases and J gave up 2 bases; unmatched junction bases: 3. Looked up from germline, CDR1 is LGHNA and CDR2 is YNFKEQ. CDR3 coding DNA: TGTGCCAGCAGCCTTAGCGGGGGAACCTACAATGAGCAGTTCTTC. Protein sequence: CASSLSGGTYNEQFF.

In its sample, this clone was seen once. J is TRBJ1-2 and V is TRBV3-1 (or the pseudogene TRBV3-2); tentatively, D is TRBD1 (5 bases). The CDR3 spans 13 residues. Trimming cost V 1 base and J 3 bases, with 6 bases left between them. Germline V gene data show CDR1 as LGHDT and CDR2 as YNNKEL (reference sequence). CDR3: CASSQAGYYGYTF. For the CDR3, the DNA is TGTGCCAGCAGCCAAGCAGGGTACTATGGCTACACCTTC.

The chain is built from TRBV5-4 and TRBJ2-7; D not resolved. The germline V and J ends were trimmed by 0 bases and 9 bases, with 13 bases remaining between them. This CDR3 has 13 amino acids. Germline V CDR1 and CDR2: SGHNT, YYREEE (reference sequence). The CDR3 loop reads CASSLERSGGQYF. The CDR3 DNA is TGTGCCAGCAGCTTGGAGAGGAGTGGCGGGCAGTACTTC.

The chain couples TRBV10-3 to TRBJ2-5; D possibly corresponds to TRBD1 (5 bases). The germline gives CDR1 ENHRY, CDR2 SYGVKD. The ends were cut back, 8 bases at V and 1 base at J, with 11 bases in the middle. The CDR3 has 13 residues. In DNA, the CDR3 is TGTGCCATCCAGGGAACCTCCCAAGAGACCCAGTACTTC. Its protein product is CAIQGTSQETQYF.

The rearrangement uses TRBV15 and TRBJ2-5, with 8 bases aligning to TRBD1. Trimming at V came to 0 bases and at J to 5 bases, leaving 5 bases not matched to a gene. CDR3 size: 15 residues. The germline gives CDR1 LNHNV, CDR2 YYDKDF (reference sequence). The DNA for the CDR3 is TGTGCCACCAGCAGAGACCGACAGGGGCGGGAGACCCAGTACTTC. Its protein is CATSRDRQGRETQYF.

The chain is built from TRBV4-3 and TRBJ2-5, with TRBD2 matching 13 bases. Germline V lookup: CDR1 LGHNA, CDR2 YSLEER. The CDR3 is 18 amino acids. J gave up 3 bases and V 4 bases, and 11 bases lay outside the gene matches. This chain's CDR3 is CASSLSWGTSGNEETQYF. DNA for the CDR3: TGCGCCAGCAGCCTCAGCTGGGGGACTAGCGGGAACGAAGAGACCCAGTACTTC.

In its sample, this clone was seen a few times. The V call is TRBV7-2, the J call TRBJ1-1; D ambiguous. The CDR3 length is 16 residues. The germline gives CDR1 SGHTA, CDR2 FQGNSA. V lost 5 bases to trimming and J lost 1 base, with 17 bases between them. The CDR3 DNA sequence: TGTGCCAGCAGCCCCTACCATGGAGGAGGGAACACTGAAGCTTTCTTT. Its protein product is CASSPYHGGGNTEAFF. Drawing the rest from reference TRBV7-2 and TRBJ1-1, the complete variable domain is GAGVSQSPSNKVTEKGKDVELRCDPISGHTALYWYRQSLGQGLEFLIYFQGNSAPDKSGLPSDRFSAERTGGSVSTLTIQRTQQEDSAVYLCASSPYHGGGNTEAFFGQGTRLTVV.

This clone was counted a single time. The rearrangement joins TRBV18 to TRBJ1-5, with 8 positions matching TRBD1. The CDR3 runs to 16 residues. Germline CDR1 is KGHSH and CDR2 is LQKENI. After removal of 4 bases from V and 6 bases from J, the junction contained 11 bases not matched to a gene. CDR3 nucleotide sequence: TGTGCCAGCTCACGAGGGCAGGGGGCCTTGGGTCAGCCCCAGCATTTT. Amino acid sequence: CASSRGQGALGQPQHF. Filled out from reference TRBV18 and TRBJ1-5, the complete variable domain reads NAGVMQNPRHLVRRRGQEARLRCSPMKGHSHVYWYRQLPEEGLKFMVYLQKENIIDESGMPKERFSAEFPKEGPSILRIQQVVRGDSAAYFCASSRGQGALGQPQHFGDGTRLSIL.